This paragraph covers one TCR beta chain sequence. Antigen specificity is unknown. The PCR used 60 Vbeta and 13 Jbeta primers. The assay was immunoSEQ multiplex PCR, and TCRdb's table has in-frame clones only and misses some. Of approximately 150,000 clones listed, almost 80% were seen once; the top ten hold roughly 0.68%. This record comes from a study of cytomegalovirus exposure and HLA in healthy donors. Notes on the study in general: Apparent HLA restriction characterized most CMV-associated TCR beta chains in a later analysis. It was confirmed in vitro that a few of the CMV-associated chains were specific for CMV antigens. A later analysis found common viral pathogens apparently linked to several of the most significant clusters. Relative to the approximately 630-donor mean, N-insertions were reportedly fewer in an Asian-associated ancestry cluster in a later analysis.

The CDR3 loop spans 17 amino acids. Germline V gene data show CDR1 as SGHAT and CDR2 as FQDESV (reference sequence). Germline trimming cut 0 bases from V and 9 bases from J; bases unmatched to any gene: 13. The sample comprised PBMCs. This clonotype was sampled from a male donor in good health and CMV-seronegative. V and J are TRBV11-1 and TRBJ2-1; 8 bases agree with TRBD2. The chain's CDR3 is CASSLALSGGPGVEQFF. The DNA for the CDR3 is TGTGCCAGCAGCTTAGCTCTCTCGGGAGGGCCTGGGGTTGAGCAGTTCTTC.